What follows describes a single TCR beta chain. Its matching antigen is unknown. Germline V gives CDR1 MNHEY, CDR2 SVGAGI. This CDR3 comprises 15 residues. With 2 bases removed from V and 1 base from J, the gap between germline ends came to 11 bases. Primers included in the PCR were 60 Vbeta and 13 Jbeta primers. Generated by immunoSEQ multiplex PCR, the TCRdb table keeps only in-frame clones and is missing some. The sample has approximately 160,000 clones; 65% to 70% are singletons. This sample is drawn from a study of cytomegalovirus exposure and HLA in healthy donors. Findings of the study overall: Later work found that TCR association rates differed between HLA loci; DRB1 had the most and HLA-C the fewest.

The sample consisted of PBMCs. The receptor's source is a woman in her late teens or twenties in good health and CMV-seropositive. The chain employs TRBV6-5 and TRBJ2-5; possibly TRBD1 for D (5 bases). CDR3 in amino acids: CASSYGWQGQETQYF. The CDR3 region has the DNA TGTGCCAGCAGTTACGGTTGGCAGGGCCAAGAGACCCAGTACTTC.